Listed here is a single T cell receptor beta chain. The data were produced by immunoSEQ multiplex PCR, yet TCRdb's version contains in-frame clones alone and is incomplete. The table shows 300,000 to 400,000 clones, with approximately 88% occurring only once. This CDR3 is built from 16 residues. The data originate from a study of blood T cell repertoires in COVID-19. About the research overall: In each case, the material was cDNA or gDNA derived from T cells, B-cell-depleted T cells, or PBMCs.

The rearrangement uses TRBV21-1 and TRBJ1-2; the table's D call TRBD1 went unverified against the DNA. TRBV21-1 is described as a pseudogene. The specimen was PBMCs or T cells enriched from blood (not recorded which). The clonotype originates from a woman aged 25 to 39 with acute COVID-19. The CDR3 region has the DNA TGTGCCAGCGCAATAGGGGGTACCAAAAAGAGGTATGGCTACACCTTC. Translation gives CASAIGGTKKRYGYTF.